Listed here are 23 T cell receptor beta chains from one sample, sequenced in a study of OX40 agonist ivuxolimab in advanced cancers. Method: immunoSEQ multiplex PCR; TCRdb's copy keeps in-frame clones and lacks some. The sample carries approximately 74,000 clones, roughly 80% recorded once. This sample comprised CD4+ or CD8+ T cells sorted from blood, obtained in a trial of the OX40 agonist ivuxolimab. These receptors all come from an adult with an advanced solid tumor such as melanoma, head and neck, liver or kidney cancer.

The chain combines TRBV14 with TRBJ1-4, with D uncertain. V lost 1 base to trimming and J lost 8 bases, with 11 bases between them. In germline, CDR1 is SGHDN, CDR2 FVKESK. This CDR3 comprises 14 residues. CDR3 amino acids: CASSQGGWREKLFF. The CDR3 DNA reads as TGTGCCAGCAGCCAAGGAGGGTGGAGAGAAAAACTGTTTTTT.

V usage is TRBV18 and J usage is TRBJ2-5; D call uncertain. Trimming removed 6 bases at V and 3 bases at J, with 11 bases between. Germline CDR1 is KGHSH and CDR2 is LQKENI. The CDR3 sequence is 13 residues long. The CDR3 loop reads CASSPGNKETQYF. The CDR3 DNA reads TGTGCCAGCTCCCCCGGAAATAAAGAGACCCAGTACTTC.

This chain links TRBV25-1 with TRBJ2-2, with a possible D match to TRBD1 (6 bases). The CDR3 sequence is 16 residues long. Germline V gene data show CDR1 as MGHDK and CDR2 as SYGVNS. Trimming took 6 bases from V and 0 from J, leaving 14 bases between them. The CDR3 nucleotides read TGTGCCAGCAGAGACGGGGACATAGCGAACACCGGGGAGCTGTTTTTT. Translation: CASRDGDIANTGELFF. Looking up the rest from reference TRBV25-1 and TRBJ2-2 gives the full variable domain: EADIYQTPRYLVIGTGKKITLECSQTMGHDKMYWYQQDPGMELHLIHYSYGVNSTEKGDLSSESTVSRIRTEHFPLTLESARPSHTSQYLCASRDGDIANTGELFFGEGSRLTVL.

The gene calls are TRBV10-1 and TRBJ2-7; 8 positions match TRBD1. The trim removed 8 bases at V and 1 base at J, leaving 7 bases unmatched. Germline CDR1 and CDR2: WNHNN and SYGVQD (reference sequence). This CDR3 contains 14 residues. The chain's CDR3 is CASLQGQASYEQYF. Written as DNA, the CDR3 is TGCGCCAGCTTACAGGGACAGGCTTCCTACGAGCAGTACTTC.

This clone was found a few times. This sequence joins TRBV2 and TRBJ1-2; D may be TRBD1 (6 bases). The CDR3 consists of 17 residues. Trimming cost V 5 bases and J 2 bases, with 21 bases left between them. The germline gives CDR1 SNHLY, CDR2 FYNNEI. The DNA of the CDR3 is TGTGCCAGCAGTAGAAAGGGCGCGGGACACGGCAACTATGGCTACACCTTC. It codes for CASSRKGAGHGNYGYTF.

V and J are TRBV27 and TRBJ2-2; weak D call: TRBD1 (5 bases). Trimming pared 2 bases from V and 2 bases from J, leaving 12 bases between. CDR3 length: 16 amino acids. CDR1 is MNHEY, CDR2 SMNVEV, per germline (reference sequence). DNA for the CDR3: TGTGCCAGCAGTTTAGCCCGACAGTTAAACACCGGGGAGCTGTTTTTT. This sequence encodes CASSLARQLNTGELFF.

The V call is TRBV5-8, the J call TRBJ2-1; no definite D call. The CDR3 is 12 residues long. Germline values: CDR1 SGHTS, CDR2 YDEGEE. Deletions cut 0 bases from V and 6 bases from J, with 4 bases between. This CDR3 is CASSLGFNEQFF. The CDR3, as DNA: TGTGCCAGCAGCTTGGGATTCAATGAGCAGTTCTTC.

The chain joins TRBV7-2 to TRBJ1-4; possible D gene TRBD1, 5 bases. Germline assignment: CDR1 SGHTA and CDR2 FQGNSA. The CDR3 sequence is 15 residues long. Trimming shortened V by 5 bases and J by 8 bases, and 18 bases separated the two germline ends. In nucleotides, the CDR3 is TGTGCCAGCAGCCAATCCTACGGGGCTGGGGAAAAACTGTTTTTT. It specifies CASSQSYGAGEKLFF.

The V gene is TRBV7-4, the J gene TRBJ1-5; D gene unclear. Per germline, CDR1 SGHVT and CDR2 SQSDAQ. CDR3 length equals 16 residues. V shed 2 bases and J shed 3 bases, with 14 bases lying between them. CDR3 loop: CASSLYPTGSNQPQHF. CDR3 bases: TGTGCCAGCAGCTTATACCCTACGGGGTCCAATCAGCCCCAGCATTTT.

The CDR3 DNA reads TGTGCCAGCAGCTCGACTAGCGGGAATGGTGAGCAGTTCTTC. Translation gives CASSSTSGNGEQFF. V is TRBV9 and J is TRBJ2-1; 11 bases line up with TRBD2. The CDR3 totals 14 residues. Germline trimming cut 4 bases from V and 9 bases from J; bases unmatched to any gene: 6. Germline CDR1 is SGDLS and CDR2 is YYNGEE. The whole variable domain, remainder taken from reference TRBV9 and TRBJ2-1, is DSGVTQTPKHLITATGQRVTLRCSPRSGDLSVYWYQQSLDQGLQFLIQYYNGEERAKGNILERFSAQQFPDLHSELNLSSLELGDSALYFCASSSTSGNGEQFFGPGTRLTVL.

The V call is TRBV10-2, the J call TRBJ1-2, with 7 bases matching TRBD1. Trimming removed 4 bases from V and 2 bases from J; junction bases left unmatched: 4. This CDR3 spans 14 amino acids. Germline CDR1 WSHSY, CDR2 SAAADI. The CDR3 DNA reads as TGCGCCAGCAGTGCTGGGACAGTCAACTATGGCTACACCTTC. It codes for CASSAGTVNYGYTF.

V usage is TRBV4-3 and J usage is TRBJ2-2; no firm D call. This CDR3 contains 13 residues. The germline V and J ends were trimmed by 1 base and 5 bases, with 5 bases remaining between them. CDR1 LGHNA and CDR2 YSLEER come from the germline V gene. Here the CDR3 DNA reads TGCGCCAGCAGCCAAGCCGGGACCGGGGAGCTGTTTTTT. The encoded protein is CASSQAGTGELFF.

This sequence joins TRBV5-4 and TRBJ2-1; 9 bases are shared with TRBD2. This CDR3 spans 17 amino acids. Germline assignment: CDR1 SGHNT and CDR2 YYREEE (reference sequence). J gave up 5 bases and V 0 bases, and 9 bases lay outside the gene matches. Written as DNA, the CDR3 is TGTGCCAGCAGCTTGGGACTAGCGGCCGGAGGTCACAATGAGCAGTTCTTC. It translates to CASSLGLAAGGHNEQFF.

The chain recombines TRBV21-1 with TRBJ1-5; the DNA was not used to check the table's D call, TRBD1. TRBV21-1 is listed as a pseudogene. This CDR3 has 14 amino acids. In DNA, the CDR3 is TGTGCCAGCAGCAAAGCGTCAGGGGGTCAGCCCCAGCATTTT. It specifies CASSKASGGQPQHF.

V gene TRBV11-2 combines with J gene TRBJ2-5; D remains unclear. Trimming shortened V by 4 bases and J by 3 bases, and 9 bases separated the two germline ends. The CDR3 contains 13 residues. In germline, CDR1 is SGHAT, CDR2 FQNNGV. CDR3 residues: CASSSYTKETQYF. For the CDR3, the DNA is TGTGCCAGCAGCTCCTATACAAAAGAGACCCAGTACTTC.

About this clone itself: At one end, the junction sequence differs from germline, possibly due to a read error. The chain links TRBV7-7 to TRBJ2-5, with D unclear. The CDR3 length is 14 residues. Germline V lookup: CDR1 SSHAT, CDR2 FNYEAQ (reference sequence). The CDR3 nucleotides are TGTGCTAGCAGCTTCTTTCGGACGGAAGAGACCCAGTACTTC. Its protein is CASSFFRTEETQYF.

The rearrangement joins TRBV28 to TRBJ1-3, with D maybe TRBD1 (5 bases). Trimming removed 2 bases from V and 0 bases from J, with 14 bases in between. Per the germline V gene, CDR1 is MDHEN and CDR2 is SYDVKM. The CDR3 has 17 residues. Here the CDR3 reads CASSLPGTGISGNTIYF. The CDR3 DNA is TGTGCCAGCAGTTTACCTGGGACGGGTATCTCTGGAAACACCATATATTTT.

The CDR3 DNA sequence: TGTGCCAGCAGCCAAGTAGCGAGCACAGATACGCAGTATTTT. It yields the protein CASSQVASTDTQYF. The chain links TRBV4-2 to TRBJ2-3; a possible D gene is TRBD2 (5 bases). This CDR3 has 14 residues. Looked up from germline, CDR1 is LGHNA and CDR2 is YNFKEQ. The V end was cut by 1 base, the J end by 0 bases, with 5 bases between.

The rearrangement links TRBV7-2 to TRBJ2-3; 8 bases match TRBD2. Germline trimming cut 0 bases from V and 0 bases from J; bases unmatched to any gene: 5. The CDR3 length is 17 residues. Germline CDR1 reads SGHTA; CDR2 reads FQGNSA. The CDR3 DNA follows: TGTGCCAGCAGCTTAGCTGGACTAGCCGGAAGCACAGATACGCAGTATTTT. It is translated as CASSLAGLAGSTDTQYF.

The genes are TRBV27 and TRBJ2-3; possibly TRBD1 for D (5 bases). The germline gives CDR1 MNHEY, CDR2 SMNVEV (reference sequence). The CDR3 totals 13 residues. Between the trimmed V and J ends, which lost 4 bases and 6 bases, there was a span of 11 bases. The chain's CDR3 is CASSWTNFDTQYF. Here the CDR3 DNA reads TGTGCCAGCAGTTGGACAAATTTCGATACGCAGTATTTT.

The chain joins TRBV7-2 to TRBJ1-3, with 8 bases lining up with TRBD1. V lost 2 bases, J lost 4 bases, and 4 bases stayed unmatched. The CDR3 runs 15 residues. The germline gives CDR1 SGHTA, CDR2 FQGNSA. Here the CDR3 DNA reads TGTGCCAGCAGCTTACAGGGGGCTACCGGAAACACCATATATTTT. It encodes CASSLQGATGNTIYF.

This clone was seen a single time. The CDR3 loop is CASSPRDRGGNTEAFF. The CDR3 region has the DNA TGTGCCAGCAGCCCCAGGGACAGGGGGGGGAACACTGAAGCTTTCTTT. The chain couples TRBV7-9 to TRBJ1-1; 11 positions agree with TRBD1. The length of the CDR3 is 16 residues. Trimming took 5 bases from V and 1 from J; bases not matched to a gene: 6. Germline values: CDR1 SEHNR, CDR2 FQNEAQ (reference sequence).

The chain is built from TRBV4-3 and TRBJ1-5; the D is unclear. Germline V CDR1 and CDR2: LGHNA, YSLEER. With 0 bases removed from V and 9 bases from J, the gap between germline ends came to 9 bases. The CDR3 runs to 13 residues. The CDR3 DNA reads as TGCGCCAGCAGCCAAGATCGGGGTACGCCCCAGCATTTT. This sequence encodes CASSQDRGTPQHF.